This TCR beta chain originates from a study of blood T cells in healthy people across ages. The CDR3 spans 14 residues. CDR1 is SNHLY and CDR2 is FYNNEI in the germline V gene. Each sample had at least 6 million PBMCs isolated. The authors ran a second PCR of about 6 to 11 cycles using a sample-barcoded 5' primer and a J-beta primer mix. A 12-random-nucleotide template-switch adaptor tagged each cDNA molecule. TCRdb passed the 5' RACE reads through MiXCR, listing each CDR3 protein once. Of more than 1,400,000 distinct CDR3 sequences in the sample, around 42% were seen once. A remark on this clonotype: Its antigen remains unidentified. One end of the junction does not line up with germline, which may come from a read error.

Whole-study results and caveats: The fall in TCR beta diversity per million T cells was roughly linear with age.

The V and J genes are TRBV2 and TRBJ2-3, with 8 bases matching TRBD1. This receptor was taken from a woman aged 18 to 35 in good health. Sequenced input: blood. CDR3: CVSSGQGRTDTQYF. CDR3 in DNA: TGTGTCAGCAGTGGACAGGGCCGCACAGATACGCAGTATTTT.